The rows below give T cell receptor beta chains drawn from one sample of a study of blood T cell repertoires in COVID-19. Repertoires were generated with immunoSEQ multiplex PCR, while TCRdb's copy carries only in-frame clones and drops some. The profile shows some 150,000 clones, around 76% of them singletons. The sequenced sample consisted of peripheral blood. All receptors come from a man aged 55 to 70 with acute or convalescent COVID-19. Each CDR3 is given with its conserved first and last residue. Fields, in order: CDR3 protein, CDR3 DNA, V gene, J gene, D gene, clone size, CDR3 length. D genes are given only for firm matches. Size is omitted from some rows. Given values are once, few, many or a class for expanded clones.

CDR3aa: CASSPLAGGRTDTQYF; CDR3nt: TGCGCCAGCAGCCCCTTAGCGGGAGGAAGGACAGATACGCAGTATTTT; v_gene: TRBV5-1; j_gene: TRBJ2-3; d_gene: TRBD2; abundance: few; len: 16
CDR3aa: CASSTGTSSYEQYF; CDR3nt: TGTGCCAGTAGTACCGGGACTTCCTCCTACGAGCAGTACTTC; v_gene: TRBV19; j_gene: TRBJ2-7; d_gene: NA; abundance: NA; len: 14
CDR3aa: CASSKGQLNQPQHF; CDR3nt: TGTGCCAGCAGCAAGGGACAGCTCAATCAGCCCCAGCATTTT; v_gene: TRBV6-6; j_gene: TRBJ1-5; d_gene: TRBD1; abundance: few; len: 14
CDR3aa: CASSKSPRDRGPYEQYF; CDR3nt: TGTGCCAGCAGCAAATCTCCCCGGGACAGGGGGCCATACGAGCAGTACTTC; v_gene: TRBV14; j_gene: TRBJ2-7; d_gene: TRBD1; abundance: NA; len: 17
CDR3aa: CASSDWGPQHF; CDR3nt: TGTGCCAGCAGTGACTGGGGCCCCCAGCATTTT; v_gene: TRBV6-2/TRBV6-3; j_gene: TRBJ1-5; d_gene: NA; abundance: NA; len: 11
CDR3aa: CASSFGASGNTGELFF; CDR3nt: TGTGCCAGCAGCTTCGGGGCTAGCGGGAACACCGGGGAGCTGTTTTTT; v_gene: TRBV11-2; j_gene: TRBJ2-2; d_gene: TRBD2; abundance: NA; len: 16
CDR3aa: CASSKDRGGQPQHF; CDR3nt: TGTGCCAGCAGTAAGGACAGGGGCGGTCAGCCCCAGCATTTT; v_gene: TRBV6-5; j_gene: TRBJ1-5; d_gene: TRBD1; abundance: NA; len: 14
CDR3aa: CASSHAFTGVTGELFF; CDR3nt: TGCGCCAGCAGCCACGCCTTTACTGGAGTCACCGGGGAGCTGTTTTTT; v_gene: TRBV4-1; j_gene: TRBJ2-2; d_gene: NA; abundance: NA; len: 16
CDR3aa: CASSVVPSTSGLLVTDTQYF; CDR3nt: TGTGCCAGCAGCGTAGTCCCCTCGACTAGCGGGTTGTTAGTTACTGATACGCAGTATTTT; v_gene: TRBV9; j_gene: TRBJ2-3; d_gene: TRBD2; abundance: NA; len: 20
CDR3aa: CASSQDTYNEQFF; CDR3nt: TGTGCCAGCAGCCAGGACACTTACAATGAGCAGTTCTTC; v_gene: TRBV7-8; j_gene: TRBJ2-1; d_gene: NA; abundance: NA; len: 13
CDR3aa: CASSSEGGVSYEQYF; CDR3nt: TGTGCCAGCAGCTCCGAGGGCGGGGTCTCCTACGAGCAGTACTTC; v_gene: TRBV5-6; j_gene: TRBJ2-7; d_gene: NA; abundance: NA; len: 15
CDR3aa: CASSRPAGVGETQYF; CDR3nt: TGTGCCAGTAGTAGGCCAGCGGGAGTGGGAGAGACCCAGTACTTC; v_gene: TRBV19; j_gene: TRBJ2-5; d_gene: TRBD2; abundance: few; len: 15